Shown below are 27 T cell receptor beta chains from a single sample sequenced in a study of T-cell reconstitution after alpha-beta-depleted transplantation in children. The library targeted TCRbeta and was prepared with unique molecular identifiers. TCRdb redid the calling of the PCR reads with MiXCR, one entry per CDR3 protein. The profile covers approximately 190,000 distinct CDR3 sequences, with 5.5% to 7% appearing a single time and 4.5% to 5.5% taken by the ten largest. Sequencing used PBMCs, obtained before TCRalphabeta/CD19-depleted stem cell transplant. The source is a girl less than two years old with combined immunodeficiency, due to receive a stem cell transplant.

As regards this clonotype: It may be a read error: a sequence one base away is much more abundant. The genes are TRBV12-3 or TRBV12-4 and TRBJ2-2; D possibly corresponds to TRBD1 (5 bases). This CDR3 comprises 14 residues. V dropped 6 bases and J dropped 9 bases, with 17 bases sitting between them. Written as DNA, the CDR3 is TGTGCCAGCAGCCGACTTCAGGGCAACTGGGAGCTGTTTTTT. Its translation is CASSRLQGNWELFF.

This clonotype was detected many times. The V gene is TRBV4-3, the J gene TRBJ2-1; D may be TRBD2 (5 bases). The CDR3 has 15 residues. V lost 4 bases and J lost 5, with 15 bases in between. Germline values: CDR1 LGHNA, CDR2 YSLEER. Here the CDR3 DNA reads TGCGCCAGCAGCCCCCTCGATAGGCGGGACAATGAGCAGTTCTTC. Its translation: CASSPLDRRDNEQFF.

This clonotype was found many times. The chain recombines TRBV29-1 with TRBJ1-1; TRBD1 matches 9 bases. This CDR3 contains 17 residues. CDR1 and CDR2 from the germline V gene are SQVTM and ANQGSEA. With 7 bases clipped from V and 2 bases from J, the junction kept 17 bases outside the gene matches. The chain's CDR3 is CSAQGAKPGQGNTEAFF. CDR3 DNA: TGCAGCGCCCAAGGGGCCAAACCGGGACAGGGCAACACTGAAGCTTTCTTT.

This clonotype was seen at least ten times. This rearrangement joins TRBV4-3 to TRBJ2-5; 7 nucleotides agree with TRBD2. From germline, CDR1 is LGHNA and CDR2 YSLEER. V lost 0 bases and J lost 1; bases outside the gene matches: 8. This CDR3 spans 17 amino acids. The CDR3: CASSQEVEAGPQETQYF. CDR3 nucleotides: TGCGCCAGCAGCCAAGAAGTAGAAGCGGGGCCCCAAGAGACCCAGTACTTC.

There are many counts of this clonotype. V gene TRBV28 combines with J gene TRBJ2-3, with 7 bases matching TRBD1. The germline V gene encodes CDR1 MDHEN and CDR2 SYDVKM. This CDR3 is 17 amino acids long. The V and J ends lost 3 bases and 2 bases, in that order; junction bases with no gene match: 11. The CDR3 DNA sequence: TGTGCCAGCAGTTTGTTTCTCCGGGACAGCCTCACAGATACGCAGTATTTT. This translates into CASSLFLRDSLTDTQYF.

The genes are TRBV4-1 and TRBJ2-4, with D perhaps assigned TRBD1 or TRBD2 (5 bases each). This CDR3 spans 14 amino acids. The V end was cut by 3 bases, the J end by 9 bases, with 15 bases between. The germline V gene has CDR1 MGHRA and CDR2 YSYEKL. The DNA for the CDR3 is TGCGCCAGCAGCCAGGTAGTGGGGGAGCTCATTCAGTACTTC. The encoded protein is CASSQVVGELIQYF.

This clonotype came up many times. CDR3 in amino acids: CASRPGTYGYTF. CDR3 in DNA: TGTGCCAGCAGACCCGGGACATATGGCTACACCTTC. The rearrangement uses TRBV2 and TRBJ1-2; TRBD1 is a possible D gene (6 bases). The CDR3 is 12 residues long. Trimming removed 6 bases from V and 5 bases from J, with 10 bases in between. Per germline, CDR1 SNHLY and CDR2 FYNNEI.

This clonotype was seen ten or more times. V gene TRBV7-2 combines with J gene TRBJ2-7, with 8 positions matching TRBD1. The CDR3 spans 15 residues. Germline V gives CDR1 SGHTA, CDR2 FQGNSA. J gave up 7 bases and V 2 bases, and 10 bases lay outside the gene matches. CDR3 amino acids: CASSLFQGAMGEQYF. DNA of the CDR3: TGTGCCAGCAGCTTATTTCAGGGGGCAATGGGGGAGCAGTACTTC.

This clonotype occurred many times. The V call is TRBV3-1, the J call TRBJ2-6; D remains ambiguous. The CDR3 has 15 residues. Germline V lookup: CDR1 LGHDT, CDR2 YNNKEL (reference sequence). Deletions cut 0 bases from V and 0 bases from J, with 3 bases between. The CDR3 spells CASSQEGSGANVLTF. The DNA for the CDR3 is TGTGCCAGCAGCCAAGAGGGCTCTGGGGCCAACGTCCTGACTTTC. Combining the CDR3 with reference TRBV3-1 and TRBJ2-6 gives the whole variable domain DTAVSQTPKYLVTQMGNDKSIKCEQNLGHDTMYWYKQDSKKFLKIMFSYNNKELIINETVPNRFSPKSPDKAHLNLHINSLELGDSAVYFCASSQEGSGANVLTFGAGSRLTVL.

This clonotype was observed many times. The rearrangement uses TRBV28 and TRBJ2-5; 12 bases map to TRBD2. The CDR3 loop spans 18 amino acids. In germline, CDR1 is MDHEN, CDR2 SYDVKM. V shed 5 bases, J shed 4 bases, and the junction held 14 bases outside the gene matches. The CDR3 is CASSIGLAGLAFGETQYF. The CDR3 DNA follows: TGTGCCAGCAGTATCGGACTAGCGGGATTGGCATTTGGAGAGACCCAGTACTTC.

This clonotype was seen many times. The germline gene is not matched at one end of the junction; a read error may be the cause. For the CDR3, the DNA is TGCAGCCTACGACAGCGTGCCAGGGCCAGCCGCCCTCACAAGGTGTTTGAGGAGTTCTTC. It specifies CSLRQRARASRPHKVFEEFF. The rearrangement uses TRBV29-1 and TRBJ2-1; D might be TRBD1 (5 bases). In germline, CDR1 is SQVTM, CDR2 ANQGSEA. The CDR3 covers 20 residues.

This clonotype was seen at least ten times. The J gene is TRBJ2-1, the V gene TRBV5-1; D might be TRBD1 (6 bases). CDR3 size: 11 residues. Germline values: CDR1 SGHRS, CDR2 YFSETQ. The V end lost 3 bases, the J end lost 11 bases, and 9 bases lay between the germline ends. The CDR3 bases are TGCGCCAGCAGCTCACAGGGCAAGCAGTTCTTC. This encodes CASSSQGKQFF.

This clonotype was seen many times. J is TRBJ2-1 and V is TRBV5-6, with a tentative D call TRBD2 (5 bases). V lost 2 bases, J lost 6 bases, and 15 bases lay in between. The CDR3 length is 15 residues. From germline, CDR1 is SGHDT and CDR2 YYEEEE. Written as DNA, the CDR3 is TGTGCCAGCAGCTTAGTTGAGGGAAGAGGCAATGAGCAGTTCTTC. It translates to CASSLVEGRGNEQFF.

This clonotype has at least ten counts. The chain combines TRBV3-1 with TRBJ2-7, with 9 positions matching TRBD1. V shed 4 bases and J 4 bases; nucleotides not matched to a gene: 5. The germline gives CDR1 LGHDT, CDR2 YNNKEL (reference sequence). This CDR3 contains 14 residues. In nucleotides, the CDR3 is TGTGCCAGCAGCCGCGGGACAGGGTTTTACGAGCAGTACTTC. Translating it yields CASSRGTGFYEQYF.

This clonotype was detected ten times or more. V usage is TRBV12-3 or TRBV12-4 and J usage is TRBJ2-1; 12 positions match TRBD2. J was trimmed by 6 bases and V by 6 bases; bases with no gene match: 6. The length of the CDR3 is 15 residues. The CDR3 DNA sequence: TGTGCCAGCAGCCTAGCGGGAGGGCCCCTCAATGAGCAGTTCTTC. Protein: CASSLAGGPLNEQFF.

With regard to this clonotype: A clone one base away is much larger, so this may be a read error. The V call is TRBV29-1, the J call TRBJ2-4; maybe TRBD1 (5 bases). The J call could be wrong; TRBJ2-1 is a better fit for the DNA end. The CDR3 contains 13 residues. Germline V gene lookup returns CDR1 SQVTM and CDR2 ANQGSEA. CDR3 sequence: CSVGDSLKNIQFF. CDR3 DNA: TGCAGCGTTGGAGACAGTCTCAAAAACATTCAGTTCTTC.

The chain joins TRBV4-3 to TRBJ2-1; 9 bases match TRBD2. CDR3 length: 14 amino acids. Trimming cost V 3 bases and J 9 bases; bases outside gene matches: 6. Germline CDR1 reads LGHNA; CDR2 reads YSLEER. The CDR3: CASSQALAGTEQFF. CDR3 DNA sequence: TGCGCCAGCAGCCAGGCCCTAGCGGGAACTGAGCAGTTCTTC.

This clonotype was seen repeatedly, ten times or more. The CDR3 spells CASSGRQDTQYF. CDR3 bases: TGTGCCAGCAGCGGGAGGCAGGATACGCAGTATTTT. The gene calls are TRBV5-5 and TRBJ2-3; maybe TRBD2 (6 bases). There are 12 residues in the CDR3. Deletions cut 4 bases from V and 6 bases from J, with 9 bases between. The V gene's germline CDR1 is SGHKS and CDR2 YYEKEE (reference sequence).

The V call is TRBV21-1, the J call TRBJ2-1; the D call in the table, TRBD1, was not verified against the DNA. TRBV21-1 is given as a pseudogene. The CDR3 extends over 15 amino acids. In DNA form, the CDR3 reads TGTGCCAGCAGCAAGACAGGGTCCTCCTACAATGAGCAGTTCTTC. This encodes CASSKTGSSYNEQFF.

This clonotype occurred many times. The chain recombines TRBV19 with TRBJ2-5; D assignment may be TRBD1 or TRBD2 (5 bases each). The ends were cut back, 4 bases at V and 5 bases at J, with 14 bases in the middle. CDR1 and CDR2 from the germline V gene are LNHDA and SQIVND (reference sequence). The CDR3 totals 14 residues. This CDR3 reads CASSKGRTGETQYF. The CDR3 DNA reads TGTGCCAGTAGTAAGGGACGGACGGGGGAGACCCAGTACTTC.

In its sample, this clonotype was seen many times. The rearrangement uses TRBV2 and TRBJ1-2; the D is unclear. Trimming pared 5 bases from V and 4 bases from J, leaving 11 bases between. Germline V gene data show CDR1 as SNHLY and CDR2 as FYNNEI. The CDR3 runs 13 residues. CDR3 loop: CASSSTRLYGYTF. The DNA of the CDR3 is TGTGCCAGCAGTTCAACCAGGCTCTATGGCTACACCTTC.

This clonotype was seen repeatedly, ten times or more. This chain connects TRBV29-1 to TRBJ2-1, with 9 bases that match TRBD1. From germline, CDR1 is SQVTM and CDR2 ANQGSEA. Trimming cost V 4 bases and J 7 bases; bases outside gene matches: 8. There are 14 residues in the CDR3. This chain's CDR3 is CSVAGTGYRNEQFF. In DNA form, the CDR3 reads TGCAGCGTTGCCGGGACAGGGTATAGGAATGAGCAGTTCTTC.

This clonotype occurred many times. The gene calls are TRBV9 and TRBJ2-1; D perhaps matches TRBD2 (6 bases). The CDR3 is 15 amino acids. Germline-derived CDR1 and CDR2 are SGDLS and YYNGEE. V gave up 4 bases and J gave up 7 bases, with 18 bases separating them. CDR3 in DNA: TGTGCCAGCAGCTCCTCCGGGACTGTGTCAAATGAGCAGTTCTTC. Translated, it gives CASSSSGTVSNEQFF.

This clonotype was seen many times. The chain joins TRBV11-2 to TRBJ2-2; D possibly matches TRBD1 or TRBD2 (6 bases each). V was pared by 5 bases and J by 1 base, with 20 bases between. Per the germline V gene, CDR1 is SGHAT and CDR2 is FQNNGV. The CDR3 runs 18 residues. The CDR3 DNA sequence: TGTGCCAGCAGCCCCCAGGGGCTAGGCGGGATGAACACCGGGGAGCTGTTTTTT. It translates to CASSPQGLGGMNTGELFF.

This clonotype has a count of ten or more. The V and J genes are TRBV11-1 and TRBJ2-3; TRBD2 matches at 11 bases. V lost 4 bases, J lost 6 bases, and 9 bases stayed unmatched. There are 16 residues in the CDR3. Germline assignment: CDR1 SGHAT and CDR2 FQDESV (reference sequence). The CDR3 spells CASSYLSGGATDTQYF. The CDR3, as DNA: TGTGCCAGCAGCTACCTTAGCGGGGGGGCCACGGATACGCAGTATTTT. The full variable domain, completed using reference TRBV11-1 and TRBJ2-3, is EAEVAQSPRYKITEKSQAVAFWCDPISGHATLYWYRQILGQGPELLVQFQDESVVDDSQLPKDRFSAERLKGVDSTLKIQPAELGDSAMYLCASSYLSGGATDTQYFGPGTRLTVL.

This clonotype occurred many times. The CDR3: CASRSTGTSTDTQYF. In nucleotides, the CDR3 is TGTGCCAGCAGATCGACAGGGACTAGCACAGATACGCAGTATTTT. This rearrangement joins TRBV7-3 to TRBJ2-3; possible D gene TRBD1, 7 bases. This CDR3 has 15 amino acids. Germline V gene data show CDR1 as SGHTA and CDR2 as FQGTGA. Trimming left V 6 bases short and J 0 bases short, with 13 bases between.

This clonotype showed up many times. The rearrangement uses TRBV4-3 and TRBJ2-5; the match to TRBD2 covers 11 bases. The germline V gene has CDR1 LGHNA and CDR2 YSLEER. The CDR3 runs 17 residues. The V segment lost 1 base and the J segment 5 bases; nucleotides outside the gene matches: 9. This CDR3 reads CASSQGLLASGRETQYF. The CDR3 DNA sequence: TGCGCCAGCAGCCAAGGTCTTTTGGCTAGCGGGAGGGAGACCCAGTACTTC.